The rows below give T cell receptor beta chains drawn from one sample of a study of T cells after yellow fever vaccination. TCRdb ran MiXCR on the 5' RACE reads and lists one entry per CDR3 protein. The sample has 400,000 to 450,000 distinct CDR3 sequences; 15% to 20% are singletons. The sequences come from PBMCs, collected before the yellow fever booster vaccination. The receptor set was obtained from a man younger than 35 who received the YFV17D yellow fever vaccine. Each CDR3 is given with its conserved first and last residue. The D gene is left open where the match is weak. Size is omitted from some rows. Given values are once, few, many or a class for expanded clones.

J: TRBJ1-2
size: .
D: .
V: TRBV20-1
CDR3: CSAWDDRLNYGYTF
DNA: TGCAGTGCTTGGGACGACCGTTTGAACTATGGCTACACCTTC

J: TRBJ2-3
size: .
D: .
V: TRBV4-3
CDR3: CASSQGSGTPSTDTQYF
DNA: TGCGCCAGCAGCCAGGGTTCCGGGACACCTAGCACAGATACGCAGTATTTT

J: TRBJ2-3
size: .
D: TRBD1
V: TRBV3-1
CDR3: CASSPGTGGGDTQYF
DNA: TGTGCCAGCAGCCCCGGGACAGGGGGCGGAGATACGCAGTATTTT

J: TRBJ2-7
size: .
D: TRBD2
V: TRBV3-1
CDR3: CASSQDFRSGGYEQYF
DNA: TGTGCCAGCAGCCAAGATTTTAGAAGCGGGGGCTACGAGCAGTACTTC

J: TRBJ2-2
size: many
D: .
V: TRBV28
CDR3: CASGGQPGELFF
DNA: TGTGCCAGCGGAGGACAGCCCGGGGAGCTGTTTTTT

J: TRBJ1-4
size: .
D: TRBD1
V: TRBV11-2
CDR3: CASSLQPGQGKGGNEKLFF
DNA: TGTGCCAGCAGCTTACAACCGGGACAGGGGAAAGGGGGTAATGAAAAACTGTTTTTT

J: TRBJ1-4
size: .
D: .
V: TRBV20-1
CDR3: CSAPMLRGRHPF
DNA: TGCAGTGCTCCCATGCTGCGGGGCCGGCACCCTTTT

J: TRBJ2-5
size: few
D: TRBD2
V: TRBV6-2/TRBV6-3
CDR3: CASSLGLAGARETQYF
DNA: TGTGCCAGCAGCCTCGGACTAGCGGGGGCCCGGGAGACCCAGTACTTC

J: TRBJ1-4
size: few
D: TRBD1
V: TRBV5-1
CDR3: CASSLQGVNEKLFF
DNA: TGCGCCAGCAGCCTACAGGGGGTTAATGAAAAACTGTTTTTT

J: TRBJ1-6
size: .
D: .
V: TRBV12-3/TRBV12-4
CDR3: CASSSRGPPSNSPLHF
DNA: TGTGCCAGCAGTAGTCGAGGGCCGCCTAGCAATTCACCCCTCCACTTT

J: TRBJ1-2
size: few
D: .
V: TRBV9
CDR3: CASSEGSGADIYGYTF
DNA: TGTGCCAGCAGCGAAGGTTCAGGGGCCGACATCTATGGCTACACCTTC

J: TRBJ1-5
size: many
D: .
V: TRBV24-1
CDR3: CATSDPHQPQHF
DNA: TGTGCCACCAGTGATCCGCATCAGCCCCAGCATTTT

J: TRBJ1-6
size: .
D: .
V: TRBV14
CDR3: CASSQESSGRPPLHF
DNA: TGTGCCAGCAGCCAAGAAAGTTCGGGGAGGCCACCCCTCCACTTT

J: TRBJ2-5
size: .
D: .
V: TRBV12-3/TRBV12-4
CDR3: CASSWGAQTQYF
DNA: TGTGCCAGTTCCTGGGGAGCGCAGACCCAGTACTTC

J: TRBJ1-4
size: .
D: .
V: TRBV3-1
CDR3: CASSQRSLSEKLFF
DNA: TGTGCCAGCAGCCAGCGGTCCCTAAGCGAAAAACTGTTTTTT

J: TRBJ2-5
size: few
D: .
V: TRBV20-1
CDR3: CSASGVPGETQYF
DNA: TGCAGTGCTAGCGGGGTGCCGGGAGAGACCCAGTACTTC

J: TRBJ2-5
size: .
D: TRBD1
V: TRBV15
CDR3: CATKTGWSETQYF
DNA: TGTGCCACAAAGACAGGGTGGTCAGAGACCCAGTACTTC

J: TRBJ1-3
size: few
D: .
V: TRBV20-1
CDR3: CSARRDTGNTIYF
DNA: TGCAGTGCTCGCAGGGATACTGGAAACACCATATATTTT

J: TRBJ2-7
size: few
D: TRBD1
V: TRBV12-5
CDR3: CASGLGQGAYEQYF
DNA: TGTGCTAGTGGTTTGGGACAGGGGGCCTACGAGCAGTACTTC

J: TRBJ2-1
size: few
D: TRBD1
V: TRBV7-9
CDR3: CASSLGTGRNEQFF
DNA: TGTGCCAGCAGCTTAGGGACAGGGCGGAATGAGCAGTTCTTC

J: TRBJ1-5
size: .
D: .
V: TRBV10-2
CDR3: CASSRGVWGRGQPQHF
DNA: TGCGCCAGCAGTAGGGGGGTCTGGGGGCGAGGTCAGCCCCAGCATTTT

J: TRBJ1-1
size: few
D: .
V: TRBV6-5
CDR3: CASRFSSEAFF
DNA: TGTGCCAGCAGGTTCTCGAGTGAAGCTTTCTTT

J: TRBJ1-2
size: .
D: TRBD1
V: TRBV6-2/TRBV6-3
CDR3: CASRQGVYGYTF
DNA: TGTGCCAGCAGACAGGGGGTCTATGGCTACACCTTC

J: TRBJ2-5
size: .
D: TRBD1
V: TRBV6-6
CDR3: CASSSGGWYETQYF
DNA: TGTGCCAGCAGCTCAGGGGGCTGGTATGAGACCCAGTACTTC

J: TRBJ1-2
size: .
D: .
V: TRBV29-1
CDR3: CSVERGEAYGYTF
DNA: TGCAGCGTTGAACGAGGGGAAGCCTATGGCTACACCTTC

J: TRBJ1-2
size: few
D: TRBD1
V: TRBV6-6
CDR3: CASSLGQGARDGYTF
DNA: TGTGCCAGCAGCCTCGGACAGGGGGCAAGGGATGGCTACACCTTC

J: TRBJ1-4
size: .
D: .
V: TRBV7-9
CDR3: CASSPLTASYLFF
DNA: TGTGCCAGCAGCCCCTTGACAGCGTCATACCTGTTTTTT

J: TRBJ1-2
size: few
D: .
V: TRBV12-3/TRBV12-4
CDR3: CASSLGLQGHGYTF
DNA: TGTGCCAGCAGTTTAGGGTTACAGGGTCACGGCTACACCTTC

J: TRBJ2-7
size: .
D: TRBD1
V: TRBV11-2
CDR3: CASSLVGQGGHEQYF
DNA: TGTGCCAGCAGCTTAGTGGGACAGGGAGGACACGAGCAGTACTTC

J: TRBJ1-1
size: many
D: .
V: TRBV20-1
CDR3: CSARDIGGGGTEAFF
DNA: TGCAGTGCTAGAGATATCGGGGGCGGGGGCACTGAAGCTTTCTTT

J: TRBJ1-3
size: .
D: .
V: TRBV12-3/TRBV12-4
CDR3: CASVGGGASSGNTIYF
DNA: TGTGCCAGCGTAGGGGGGGGGGCTAGCTCTGGAAACACCATATATTTT

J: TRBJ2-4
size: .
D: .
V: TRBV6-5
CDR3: CASSYGGGQNIQYF
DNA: TGTGCCAGCAGTTACGGGGGCGGGCAAAACATTCAGTACTTC

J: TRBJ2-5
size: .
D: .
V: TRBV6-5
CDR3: CASSYSKPDREETQYF
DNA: TGTGCCAGCAGTTACTCGAAGCCGGACCGAGAAGAGACCCAGTACTTC

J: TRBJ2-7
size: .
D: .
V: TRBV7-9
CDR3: CASSLDRGVYSHEQYF
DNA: TGTGCCAGCAGCTTAGATAGGGGCGTCTACAGCCACGAGCAGTACTTC

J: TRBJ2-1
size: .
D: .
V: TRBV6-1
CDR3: CASTPEWGRPYNEQFF
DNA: TGTGCCAGCACCCCAGAGTGGGGAAGGCCCTACAATGAGCAGTTCTTC

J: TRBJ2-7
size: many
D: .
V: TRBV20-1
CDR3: CSARDLGESSYEQYF
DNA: TGCAGTGCTAGAGATCTTGGGGAATCATCCTACGAGCAGTACTTC

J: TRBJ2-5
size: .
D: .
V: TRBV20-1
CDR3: CSARRQQAQYF
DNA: TGCAGTGCCAGAAGACAGCAGGCCCAGTACTTC

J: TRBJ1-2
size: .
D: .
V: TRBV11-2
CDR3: CASSSREGSYGYTF
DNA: TGTGCCAGCAGCTCCCGGGAGGGAAGCTATGGCTACACCTTC

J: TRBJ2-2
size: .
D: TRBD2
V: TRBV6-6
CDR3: CASSFWTSGAGGTGELFF
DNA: TGTGCCAGCAGTTTTTGGACTAGCGGGGCTGGAGGCACCGGGGAGCTGTTTTTT

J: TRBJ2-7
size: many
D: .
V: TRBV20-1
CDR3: CSARGSAYEQYF
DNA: TGCAGTGCTAGGGGCTCAGCTTACGAGCAGTACTTC

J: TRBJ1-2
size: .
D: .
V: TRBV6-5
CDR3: CASSYGYDYGYTF
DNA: TGTGCCAGCAGTTACGGGTATGACTATGGCTACACCTTC

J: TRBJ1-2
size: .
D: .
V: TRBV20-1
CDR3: CSARGRNDDGYTF
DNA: TGCAGTGCTAGAGGCAGGAACGACGATGGCTACACCTTC

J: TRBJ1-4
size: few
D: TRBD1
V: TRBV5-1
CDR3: CASSHGQGTTNEKLFF
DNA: TGCGCCAGCAGCCACGGACAGGGAACCACTAATGAAAAACTGTTTTTT

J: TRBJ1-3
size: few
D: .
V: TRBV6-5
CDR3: CATTGFSGNTIYF
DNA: TGTGCCACCACAGGGTTCTCTGGAAACACCATATATTTT

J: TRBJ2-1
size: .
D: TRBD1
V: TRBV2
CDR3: CAYYRGGEQFF
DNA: TGTGCCTACTACAGGGGTGGTGAGCAGTTCTTC

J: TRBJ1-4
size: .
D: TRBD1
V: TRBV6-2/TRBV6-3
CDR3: CASGPTGGYGKLFF
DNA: TGTGCCAGCGGACCGACAGGGGGATATGGAAAACTGTTTTTT

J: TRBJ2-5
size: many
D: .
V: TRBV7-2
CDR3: CASSPRGETQYF
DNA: TGTGCCAGCAGCCCGAGAGGGGAGACCCAGTACTTC

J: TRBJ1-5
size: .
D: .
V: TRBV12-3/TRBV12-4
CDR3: CASSLARDQPQHF
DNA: TGTGCCAGCAGTTTAGCGCGGGATCAGCCCCAGCATTTT